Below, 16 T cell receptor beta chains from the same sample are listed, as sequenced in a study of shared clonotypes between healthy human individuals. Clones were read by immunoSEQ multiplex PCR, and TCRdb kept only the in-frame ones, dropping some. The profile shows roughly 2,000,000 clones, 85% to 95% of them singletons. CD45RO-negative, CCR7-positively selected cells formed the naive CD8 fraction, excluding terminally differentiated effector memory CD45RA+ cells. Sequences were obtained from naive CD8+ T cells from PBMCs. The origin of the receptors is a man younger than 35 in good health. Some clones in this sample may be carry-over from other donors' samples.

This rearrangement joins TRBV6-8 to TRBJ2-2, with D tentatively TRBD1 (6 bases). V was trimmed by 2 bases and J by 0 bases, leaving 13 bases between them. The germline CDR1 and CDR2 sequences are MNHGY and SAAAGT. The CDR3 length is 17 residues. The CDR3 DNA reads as TGTGCCAGCAGTTACCGGCCGGGACACTCGAACACCGGGGAGCTGTTTTTT. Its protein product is CASSYRPGHSNTGELFF.

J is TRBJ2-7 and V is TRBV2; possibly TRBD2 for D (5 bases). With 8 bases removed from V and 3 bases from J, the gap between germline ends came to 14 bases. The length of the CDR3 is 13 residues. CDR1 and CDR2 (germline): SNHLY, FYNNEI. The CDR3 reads CASGNPGVYEQYF. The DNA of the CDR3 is TGTGCCAGCGGGAACCCCGGGGTCTACGAGCAGTACTTC.

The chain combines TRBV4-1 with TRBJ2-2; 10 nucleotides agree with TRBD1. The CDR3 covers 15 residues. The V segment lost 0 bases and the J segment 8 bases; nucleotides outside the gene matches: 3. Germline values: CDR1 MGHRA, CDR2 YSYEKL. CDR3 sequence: CASSQEDRGVGELFF. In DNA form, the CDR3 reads TGCGCCAGCAGCCAAGAGGACAGGGGGGTTGGGGAGCTGTTTTTT.

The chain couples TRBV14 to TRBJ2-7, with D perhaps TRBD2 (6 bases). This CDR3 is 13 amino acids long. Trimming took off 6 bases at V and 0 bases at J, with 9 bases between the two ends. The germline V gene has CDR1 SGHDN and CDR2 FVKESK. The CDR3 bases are TGTGCCAGCAGTACTAGCCGCTCCTACGAGCAGTACTTC. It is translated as CASSTSRSYEQYF. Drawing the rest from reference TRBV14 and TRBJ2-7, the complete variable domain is EAGVTQFPSHSVIEKGQTVTLRCDPISGHDNLYWYRRVMGKEIKFLLHFVKESKQDESGMPNNRFLAERTGGTYSTLKVQPAELEDSGVYFCASSTSRSYEQYFGPGTRLTVT.

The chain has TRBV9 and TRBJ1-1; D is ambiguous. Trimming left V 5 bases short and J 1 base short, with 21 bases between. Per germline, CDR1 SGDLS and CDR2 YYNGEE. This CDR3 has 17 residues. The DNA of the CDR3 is TGTGCCAGCAGTCCCCTTCCGGCAGGTTTTGGGAACACTGAAGCTTTCTTT. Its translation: CASSPLPAGFGNTEAFF.

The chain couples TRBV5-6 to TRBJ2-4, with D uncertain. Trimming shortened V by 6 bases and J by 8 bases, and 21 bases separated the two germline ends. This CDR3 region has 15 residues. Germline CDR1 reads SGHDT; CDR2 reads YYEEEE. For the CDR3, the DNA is TGTGCCAGCACAGATAGGACCGCCGATCGTGACATTCAGTACTTC. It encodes CASTDRTADRDIQYF.

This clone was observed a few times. CDR3 DNA sequence: TGCGCCAGCAGCTCCACAGGGTTTTCGGGAAACACCATATATTTT. Protein product: CASSSTGFSGNTIYF. The V call is TRBV5-1, the J call TRBJ1-3, with a tentative D call TRBD1 (6 bases). Germline V gives CDR1 SGHRS, CDR2 YFSETQ. V was cut by 3 bases and J by 4 bases, with 14 bases left in between. This CDR3 contains 15 residues.

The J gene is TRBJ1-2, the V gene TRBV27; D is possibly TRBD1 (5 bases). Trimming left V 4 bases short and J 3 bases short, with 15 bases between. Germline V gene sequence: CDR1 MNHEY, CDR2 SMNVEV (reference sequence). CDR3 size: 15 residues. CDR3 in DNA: TGTGCCAGCAGTTCGGATGGGGGAGGTTACTATGGCTACACCTTC. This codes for CASSSDGGGYYGYTF.

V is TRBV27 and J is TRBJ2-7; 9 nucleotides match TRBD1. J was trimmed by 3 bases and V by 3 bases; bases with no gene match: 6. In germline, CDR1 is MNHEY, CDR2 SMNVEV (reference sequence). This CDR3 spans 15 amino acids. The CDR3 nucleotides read TGTGCCAGCAGTTTCTTCGGGACAGGGCGCTACGAGCAGTACTTC. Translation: CASSFFGTGRYEQYF.

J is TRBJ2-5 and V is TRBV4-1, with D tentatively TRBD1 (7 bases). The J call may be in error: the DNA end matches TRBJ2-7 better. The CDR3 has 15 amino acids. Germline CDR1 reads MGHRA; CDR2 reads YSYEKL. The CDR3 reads CASSPRDSSAYEQYF. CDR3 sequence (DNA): TGCGCCAGCAGCCCGCGGGACAGCTCCGCCTACGAGCAGTACTTC.

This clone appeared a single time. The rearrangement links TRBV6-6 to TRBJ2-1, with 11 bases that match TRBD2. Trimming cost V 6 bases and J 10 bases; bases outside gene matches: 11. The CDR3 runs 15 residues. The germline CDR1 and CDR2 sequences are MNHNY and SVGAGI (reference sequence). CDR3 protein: CASSHKGLAVQEQFF. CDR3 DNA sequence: TGTGCCAGCAGCCACAAGGGACTAGCGGTACAAGAGCAGTTCTTC.

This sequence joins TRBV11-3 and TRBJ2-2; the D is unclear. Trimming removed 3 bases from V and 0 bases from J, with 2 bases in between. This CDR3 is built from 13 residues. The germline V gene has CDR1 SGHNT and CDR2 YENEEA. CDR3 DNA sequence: TGTGCCAGCAGCTTTTCGAACACCGGGGAGCTGTTTTTT. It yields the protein CASSFSNTGELFF.

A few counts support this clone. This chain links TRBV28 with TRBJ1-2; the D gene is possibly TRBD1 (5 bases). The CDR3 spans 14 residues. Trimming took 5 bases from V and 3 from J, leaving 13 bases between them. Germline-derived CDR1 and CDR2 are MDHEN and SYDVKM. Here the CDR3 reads CASSRSGTYYGYTF. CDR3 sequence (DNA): TGTGCCAGCAGTAGGTCCGGGACGTACTATGGCTACACCTTC.

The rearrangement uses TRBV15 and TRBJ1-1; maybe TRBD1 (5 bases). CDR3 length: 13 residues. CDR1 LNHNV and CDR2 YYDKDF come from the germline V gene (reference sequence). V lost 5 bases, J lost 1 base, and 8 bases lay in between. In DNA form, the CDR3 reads TGTGCCACCAGCTCTGACAGGAACACTGAAGCTTTCTTT. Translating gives CATSSDRNTEAFF.

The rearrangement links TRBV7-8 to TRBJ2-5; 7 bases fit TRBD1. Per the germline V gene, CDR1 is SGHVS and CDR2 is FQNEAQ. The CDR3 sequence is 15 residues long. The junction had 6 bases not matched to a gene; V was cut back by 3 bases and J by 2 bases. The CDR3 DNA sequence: TGTGCCAGCAGCTTCCGGGACAGAACTCAAGAGACCCAGTACTTC. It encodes CASSFRDRTQETQYF.

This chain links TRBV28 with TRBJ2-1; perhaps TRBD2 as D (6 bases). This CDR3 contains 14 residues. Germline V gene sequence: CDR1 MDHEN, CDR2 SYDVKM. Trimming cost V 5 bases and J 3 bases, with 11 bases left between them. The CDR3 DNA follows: TGTGCCAGCAGTGGGGGTAGCGGCTACAATGAGCAGTTCTTC. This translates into CASSGGSGYNEQFF.